The source of this T cell receptor beta chain is a study of blood T cell repertoires in COVID-19. Looking at the study overall: Spain, Italy and the United States supplied samples that represented acute and convalescent COVID-19.

The germline V gene encodes CDR1 SGHDT and CDR2 YYEEEE. The CDR3 covers 11 residues. Trimming removed 5 bases at V and 8 bases at J, with 9 bases between. By share, this clone counts as medium-sized. Sequenced by immunoSEQ multiplex PCR; TCRdb stores in-frame clones only, minus some. Of about 87,000 clones in the sample, about 84% were seen once. The source of this sequence is a human donor in a cohort sampled during active COVID-19. Sequencing was carried out using peripheral blood. V is TRBV5-6 and J is TRBJ2-3; possible D gene TRBD2, 6 bases. CDR3 sequence: CASRGLSTQYF. CDR3 coding DNA: TGTGCCAGCAGGGGACTTAGTACGCAGTATTTT.